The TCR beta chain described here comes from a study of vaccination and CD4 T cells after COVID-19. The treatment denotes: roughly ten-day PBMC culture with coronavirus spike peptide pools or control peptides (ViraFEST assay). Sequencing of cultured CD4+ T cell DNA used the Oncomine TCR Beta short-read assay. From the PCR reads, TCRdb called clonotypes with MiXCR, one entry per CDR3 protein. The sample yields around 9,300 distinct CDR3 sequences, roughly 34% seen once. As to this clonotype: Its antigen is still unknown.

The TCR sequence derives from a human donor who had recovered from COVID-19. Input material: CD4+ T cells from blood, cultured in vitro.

The CDR3 DNA reads TGCAGTGTGCGAGGGGGGGGCCCAGATACGCAGTATTTT. This translates into CSVRGGGPDTQYF. V and J are TRBV20-1 and TRBJ2-3; the D gene is possibly TRBD2 (7 bases). The CDR3 length is 13 residues. Germline loops: CDR1 DFQATT, CDR2 SNEGSKA (reference sequence). Trimming shortened V by 7 bases and J by 4 bases, and 15 bases separated the two germline ends.